These 23 T cell receptor beta chains were sequenced from one sample in a study of T cells in localized non-small cell lung cancer. Assay: immunoSEQ multiplex PCR; the TCRdb copy retains only in-frame clones and omits some. Of about 1,700 clones in the sample, approximately 39% were seen once. The specimen comprised normal lung tissue next to the tumor, sampled before any cancer treatment. The receptors originated from a woman aged 35-75 years with stage II lung adenocarcinoma.

The chain is built from TRBV12-5 and TRBJ1-5; 9 nucleotides line up with TRBD1. The CDR3 has 15 amino acids. V dropped 1 base and J dropped 5; count of bases not matched to a gene: 3. CDR1 and CDR2 (germline): LGHNT, FRNRAP. The CDR3 spells CASGLDTGGDQPQHF. The CDR3 DNA follows: TGTGCTAGTGGTTTGGACACAGGGGGCGATCAGCCCCAGCATTTT.

The chain has TRBV9 and TRBJ1-3, with D hard to call. This CDR3 comprises 17 residues. V was pared by 0 bases and J by 0 bases, with 13 bases between. In germline, CDR1 is SGDLS, CDR2 YYNGEE. In nucleotides, the CDR3 is TGTGCCAGCAGCGTAGCCCCAGGACTGAGCTCTGGAAACACCATATATTTT. This encodes CASSVAPGLSSGNTIYF.

The chain carries TRBV29-1 and TRBJ1-2; a possible D gene is TRBD1 (5 bases). The germline CDR1 and CDR2 sequences are SQVTM and ANQGSEA. The CDR3 covers 12 residues. V was clipped by 6 bases and J by 2 bases, with 10 bases between them. The CDR3 sequence is CSVVTENYGYTF. CDR3 nucleotide sequence: TGCAGCGTCGTGACAGAAAACTATGGCTACACCTTC.

DNA for the CDR3: TGTGCCAGCAGCCAAGCGGGCGGTAAGAGGTATGAGCAGTTCTTC. It translates to CASSQAGGKRYEQFF. The chain couples TRBV14 to TRBJ2-1; D is ambiguous. Germline CDR1 and CDR2: SGHDN and FVKESK. Trimming stripped 1 base from V and 8 bases from J, with 15 bases between. The length of the CDR3 is 15 residues.

This sequence joins TRBV19 and TRBJ1-4, with D hard to call. The germline V and J ends were trimmed by 5 bases and 4 bases, with 17 bases remaining between them. This CDR3 comprises 16 residues. Germline assignment: CDR1 LNHDA and CDR2 SQIVND (reference sequence). CDR3 bases: TGTGCCAGTAGTGATATGACGGCCGAGGTTAATGAAAAACTGTTTTTT. Amino acids: CASSDMTAEVNEKLFF.

V and J are TRBV6-8 and TRBJ2-7; D possibly matches TRBD1 or TRBD2 (5 bases each). Germline V gene lookup returns CDR1 MNHGY and CDR2 SAAAGT. The length of the CDR3 is 15 residues. V was trimmed by 0 bases and J by 3 bases, leaving 12 bases between them. The CDR3: CASSYSNGDGYEQYF. For the CDR3, the DNA is TGTGCCAGCAGTTACTCGAACGGGGACGGCTACGAGCAGTACTTC.

This clone was observed a few times. J is TRBJ1-2 and V is TRBV28, with a possible D match to TRBD1 (5 bases). Germline CDR1 is MDHEN and CDR2 is SYDVKM. This CDR3 contains 13 residues. Trimming pared 6 bases from V and 2 bases from J, leaving 10 bases between. Here the CDR3 DNA reads TGTGCCAGCAGCGCAGGGTGGAACTATGGCTACACCTTC. Translation: CASSAGWNYGYTF.

The genes are TRBV29-1 and TRBJ2-3, with a possible D match to TRBD2 (6 bases). This CDR3 is 13 amino acids long. In germline, CDR1 is SQVTM, CDR2 ANQGSEA. V lost 7 bases to trimming and J lost 7 bases, with 18 bases between them. This CDR3 is CSGVPGEGYTQYF. CDR3 DNA: TGCAGCGGTGTTCCGGGGGAAGGGTATACGCAGTATTTT.

This clone was recorded a few times. This chain joins TRBV1 and TRBJ1-5. TRBV1 is marked as a pseudogene. The CDR3 loop spans 14 amino acids. The CDR3 loop reads CASSQEWGNQPQHF. In DNA, the CDR3 is TGCGCCAGCAGCCAAGAATGGGGCAATCAGCCCCAGCATTTT.

The rearrangement joins TRBV28 to TRBJ2-7; possibly TRBD1 for D (5 bases). V was cut by 2 bases and J by 3 bases, with 8 bases left in between. This CDR3 comprises 13 residues. In germline, CDR1 is MDHEN, CDR2 SYDVKM. For the CDR3, the DNA is TGTGCCAGCAGTTTAGGGGCAGGCTACGAGCAGTACTTC. Encoded protein: CASSLGAGYEQYF.

The gene calls are TRBV30 and TRBJ1-5; D gene uncertain. CDR3 size: 13 residues. The germline gives CDR1 GTSNPN, CDR2 SVGIG (reference sequence). The ends were cut back, 0 bases at V and 1 base at J, with 4 bases in the middle. CDR3 loop: CAWSVGSNQPQHF. The DNA for the CDR3 is TGTGCCTGGAGTGTAGGGAGCAATCAGCCCCAGCATTTT.

This clone came up a few times. The V and J genes are TRBV4-1 and TRBJ1-1, with D possibly being TRBD1 (5 bases). This CDR3 is built from 15 residues. Germline values: CDR1 MGHRA, CDR2 YSYEKL. V lost 0 bases, J lost 4 bases, and 12 bases lay in between. The CDR3 reads CASSQDGRGSTEAFF. The CDR3 bases are TGCGCCAGCAGCCAAGATGGGAGGGGTAGCACTGAAGCTTTCTTT.

Judged by abundance, this clone is medium-sized. This chain's CDR3 is CASSVAGTSNYGYTF. The CDR3 bases are TGTGCCAGCAGCGTAGCCGGGACAAGCAACTATGGCTACACCTTC. The chain is built from TRBV9 and TRBJ1-2; possibly TRBD1 for D (6 bases). Trimming took off 0 bases at V and 2 bases at J, with 11 bases between the two ends. Germline V gene lookup returns CDR1 SGDLS and CDR2 YYNGEE. CDR3 size: 15 residues.

The genes are TRBV18 and TRBJ2-2; D might be TRBD1 (6 bases). CDR1 and CDR2 (germline): KGHSH, LQKENI. The CDR3 has 13 amino acids. Trimming pared 5 bases from V and 6 bases from J, leaving 10 bases between. CDR3 residues: CASSSQGAGELFF. CDR3 nucleotide sequence: TGTGCCAGCTCATCACAGGGCGCCGGGGAGCTGTTTTTT.

By its share, this clone is medium-sized. The chain combines TRBV11-3 with TRBJ1-6; 8 positions match TRBD1. Germline trimming cut 6 bases from V and 0 bases from J; bases unmatched to any gene: 7. The CDR3 loop spans 17 amino acids. CDR1 and CDR2 (germline): SGHNT, YENEEA. In DNA, the CDR3 is TGTGCCAGCAGGGAGGGACAGGAGAGCTCCTATAATTCACCCCTCCACTTT. Its translation is CASREGQESSYNSPLHF.

The J gene is TRBJ1-1, the V gene TRBV19; TRBD1 aligns across 7 bases. The CDR3 runs 14 residues. The V gene's germline CDR1 is LNHDA and CDR2 SQIVND (reference sequence). V shed 5 bases and J 1 base; nucleotides not matched to a gene: 4. CDR3 sequence (DNA): TGTGCCAGTAGTCCCGACAGGGCGAACACTGAAGCTTTCTTT. This gives the protein CASSPDRANTEAFF.

The chain uses TRBV10-2 and TRBJ1-1; perhaps TRBD1 as D (5 bases). Germline values: CDR1 WSHSY, CDR2 SAAADI. CDR3 length: 12 residues. Trimming pared 6 bases from V and 4 bases from J, leaving 9 bases between. In DNA, the CDR3 is TGCGCCAGCAGGGACAAGATCACTGAAGCTTTCTTT. It translates to CASRDKITEAFF.

This chain uses TRBV10-2 with TRBJ1-1; 9 bases fit TRBD1. This CDR3 has 12 residues. Germline V gene sequence: CDR1 WSHSY, CDR2 SAAADI. Trimming cost V 5 bases and J 11 bases; bases outside gene matches: 6. The CDR3 loop is CASSLTGGDAFF. CDR3 in DNA: TGCGCCAGCAGTTTGACAGGGGGGGACGCTTTCTTT.

The gene calls are TRBV18 and TRBJ2-2; D is undetermined. Germline CDR1 KGHSH, CDR2 LQKENI. Trimming left V 6 bases short and J 0 bases short, with 14 bases between. The CDR3 has 16 amino acids. The CDR3 sequence: CASSPNPPANTGELFF. In nucleotides, the CDR3 is TGTGCCAGCTCCCCGAATCCACCAGCGAACACCGGGGAGCTGTTTTTT.

This clone turned up a few times. This chain joins TRBV15 and TRBJ1-2, with no clear D. CDR1 and CDR2 from the germline V gene are LNHNV and YYDKDF (reference sequence). This CDR3 region has 15 residues. The V end was cut by 0 bases, the J end by 6 bases, with 14 bases between. CDR3 sequence: CATSREEAGLDGYTF. DNA of the CDR3: TGTGCCACCAGCAGAGAAGAGGCGGGTTTGGATGGCTACACCTTC.

The chain employs TRBV28 and TRBJ1-2, with 8 bases that match TRBD1. CDR3 length equals 14 residues. Germline V gene data show CDR1 as MDHEN and CDR2 as SYDVKM. V was clipped by 3 bases and J by 5 bases; unmatched bases: 5. The CDR3 nucleotides read TGTGCCAGCAGTTTTCGGGACAGGACTTATGGCTACACCTTC. Amino acids: CASSFRDRTYGYTF.

This clone is medium-sized. V is TRBV6-8 and J is TRBJ1-5; D uncertain. There are 15 residues in the CDR3. Germline values: CDR1 MNHGY, CDR2 SAAAGT. Between the trimmed V and J ends, which lost 6 bases and 0 bases, there was a span of 12 bases. CDR3 bases: TGTGCCAGCAGCCTACAGCTTCTTAGCAATCAGCCCCAGCATTTT. This codes for CASSLQLLSNQPQHF.

The chain is built from TRBV29-1 and TRBJ2-1, with 12 bases identical to TRBD2. The V and J ends lost 5 bases and 0 bases, in that order; junction bases with no gene match: 5. Germline CDR1 SQVTM, CDR2 ANQGSEA. This CDR3 has 16 residues. The DNA for the CDR3 is TGCAGCGTTCGACTAGCGGGGGCCAGCTCCTACAATGAGCAGTTCTTC. Translation: CSVRLAGASSYNEQFF.